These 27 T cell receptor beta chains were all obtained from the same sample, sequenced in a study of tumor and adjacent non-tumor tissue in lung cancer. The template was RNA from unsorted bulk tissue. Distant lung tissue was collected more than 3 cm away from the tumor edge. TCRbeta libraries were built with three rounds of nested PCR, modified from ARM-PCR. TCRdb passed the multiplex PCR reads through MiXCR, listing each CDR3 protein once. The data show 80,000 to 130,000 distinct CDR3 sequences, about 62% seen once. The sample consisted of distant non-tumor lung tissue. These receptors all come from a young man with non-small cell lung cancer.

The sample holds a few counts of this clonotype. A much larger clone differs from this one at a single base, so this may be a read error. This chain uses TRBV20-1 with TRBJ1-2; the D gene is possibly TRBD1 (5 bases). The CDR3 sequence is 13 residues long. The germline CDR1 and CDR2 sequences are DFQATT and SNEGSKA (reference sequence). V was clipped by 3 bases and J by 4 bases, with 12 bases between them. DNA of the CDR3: TGCAGTGCTAGTACACGGGGCGGCTATGGCTACACCTTC. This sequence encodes CSASTRGGYGYTF.

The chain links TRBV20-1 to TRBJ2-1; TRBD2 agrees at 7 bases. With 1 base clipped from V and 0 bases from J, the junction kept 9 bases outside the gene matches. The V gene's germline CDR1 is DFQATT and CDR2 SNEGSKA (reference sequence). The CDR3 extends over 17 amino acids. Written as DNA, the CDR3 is TGCAGTGCTAGAGGTAGACTAGCACCATACTCCTACAATGAGCAGTTCTTC. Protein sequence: CSARGRLAPYSYNEQFF.

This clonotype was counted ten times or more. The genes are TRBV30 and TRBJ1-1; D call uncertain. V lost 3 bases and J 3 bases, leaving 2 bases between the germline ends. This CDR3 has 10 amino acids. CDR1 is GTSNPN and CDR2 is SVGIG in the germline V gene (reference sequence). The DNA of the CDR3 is TGTGCCTGGAGCTACACTGAAGCTTTCTTT. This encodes CAWSYTEAFF.

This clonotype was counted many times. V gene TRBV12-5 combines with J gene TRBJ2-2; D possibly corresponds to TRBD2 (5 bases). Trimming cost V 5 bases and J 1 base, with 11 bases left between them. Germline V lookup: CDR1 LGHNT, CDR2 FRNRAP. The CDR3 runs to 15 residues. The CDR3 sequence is CASGTTDWNTGELFF. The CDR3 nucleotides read TGTGCTAGTGGTACTACGGACTGGAACACCGGGGAGCTGTTTTTT. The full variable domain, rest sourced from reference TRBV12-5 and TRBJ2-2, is DARVTQTPRHKVTEMGQEVTMRCQPILGHNTVFWYRQTMMQGLELLAYFRNRAPLDDSGMPKDRFSAEMPDATLATLKIQPSEPRDSAVYFCASGTTDWNTGELFFGEGSRLTVL.

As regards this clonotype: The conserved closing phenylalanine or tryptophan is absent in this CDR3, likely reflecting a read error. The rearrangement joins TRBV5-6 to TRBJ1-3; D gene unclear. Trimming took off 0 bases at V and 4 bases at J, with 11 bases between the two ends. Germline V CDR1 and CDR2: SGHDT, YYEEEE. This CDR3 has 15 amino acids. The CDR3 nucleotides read TGTGCCAGCAGCTTGGCGTCTCGCTCCGGAAACACCATATATTCT. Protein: CASSLASRSGNTIYS.

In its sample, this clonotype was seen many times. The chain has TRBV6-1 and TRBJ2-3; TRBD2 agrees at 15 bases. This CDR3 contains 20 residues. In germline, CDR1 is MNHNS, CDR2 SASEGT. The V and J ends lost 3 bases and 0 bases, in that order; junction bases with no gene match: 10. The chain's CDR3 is CASSDRRRGTSGGSTDTQYF. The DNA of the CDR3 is TGTGCCAGCAGTGACCGGAGACGGGGGACTAGCGGGGGGAGCACAGATACGCAGTATTTT.

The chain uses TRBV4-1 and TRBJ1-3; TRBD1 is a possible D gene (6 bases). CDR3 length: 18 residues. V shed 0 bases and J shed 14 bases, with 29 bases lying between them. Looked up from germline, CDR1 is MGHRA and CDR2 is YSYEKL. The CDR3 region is CASSQERGGRVSGNIVYF. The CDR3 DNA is TGCGCCAGCAGCCAAGAACGAGGGGGACGGGTGTCTGGAAACATCGTATATTTT.

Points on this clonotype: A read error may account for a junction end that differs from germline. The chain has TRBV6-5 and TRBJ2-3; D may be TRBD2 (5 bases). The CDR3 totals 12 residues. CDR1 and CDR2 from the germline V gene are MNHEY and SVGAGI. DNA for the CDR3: TGTGCCAGCAGTTACTCGGGAGATACGCGGTACTTT. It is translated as CASSYSGDTRYF.

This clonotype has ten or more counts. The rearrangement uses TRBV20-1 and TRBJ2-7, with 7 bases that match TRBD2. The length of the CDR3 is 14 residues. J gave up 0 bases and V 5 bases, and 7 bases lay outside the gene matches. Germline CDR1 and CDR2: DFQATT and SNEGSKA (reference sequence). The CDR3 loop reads CSASTQRGSYEQYF. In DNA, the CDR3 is TGCAGTGCTTCCACGCAGCGGGGCTCCTACGAGCAGTACTTC.

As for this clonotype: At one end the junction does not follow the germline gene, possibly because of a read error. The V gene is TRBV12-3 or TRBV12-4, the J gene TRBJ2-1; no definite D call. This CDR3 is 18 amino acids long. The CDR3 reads CASRSRTQRRVYYNEQLF. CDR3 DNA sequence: TGTGCCAGCCGTTCCAGGACCCAGAGGCGAGTTTACTACAATGAGCAGCTCTTC.

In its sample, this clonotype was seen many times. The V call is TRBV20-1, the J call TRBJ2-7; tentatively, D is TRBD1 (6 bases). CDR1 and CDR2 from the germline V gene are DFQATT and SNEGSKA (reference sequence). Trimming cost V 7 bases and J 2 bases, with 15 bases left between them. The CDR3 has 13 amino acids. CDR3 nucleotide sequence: TGCAGTGTTACCGGACAGCGTGCCTACGAGCAGTACTTC. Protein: CSVTGQRAYEQYF.

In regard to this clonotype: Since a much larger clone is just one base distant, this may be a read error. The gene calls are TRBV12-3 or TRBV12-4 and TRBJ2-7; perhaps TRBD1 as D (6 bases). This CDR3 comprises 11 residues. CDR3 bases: TGTGTCACCAGGGGTCGAGGCGAGCAGTACTTC. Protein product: CVTRGRGEQYF.

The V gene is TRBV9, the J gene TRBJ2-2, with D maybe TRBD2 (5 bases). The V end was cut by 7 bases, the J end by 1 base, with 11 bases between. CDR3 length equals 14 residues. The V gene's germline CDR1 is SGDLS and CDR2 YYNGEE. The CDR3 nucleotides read TGTGCCAGCTCCGGGATACTGAACACCGGGGAGCTGTTTTTT. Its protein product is CASSGILNTGELFF.

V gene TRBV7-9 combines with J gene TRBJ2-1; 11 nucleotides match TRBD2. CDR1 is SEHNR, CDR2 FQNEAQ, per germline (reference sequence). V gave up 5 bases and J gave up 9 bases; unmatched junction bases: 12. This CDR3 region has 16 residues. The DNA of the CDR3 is TGTGCCAGCAGCCCGTCTAGCGGGGGGACCAGGAGTGAGCAGTTCTTC. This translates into CASSPSSGGTRSEQFF.

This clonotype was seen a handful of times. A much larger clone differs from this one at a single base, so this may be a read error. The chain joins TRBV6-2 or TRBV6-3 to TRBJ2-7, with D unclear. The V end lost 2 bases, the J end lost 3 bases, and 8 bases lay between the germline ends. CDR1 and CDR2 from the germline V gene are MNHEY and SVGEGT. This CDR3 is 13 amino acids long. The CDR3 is CASSYRHDYEQYF. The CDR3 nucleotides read TGTGCCAGCAGTTACCGACACGACTACGAGCAGTACTTC.

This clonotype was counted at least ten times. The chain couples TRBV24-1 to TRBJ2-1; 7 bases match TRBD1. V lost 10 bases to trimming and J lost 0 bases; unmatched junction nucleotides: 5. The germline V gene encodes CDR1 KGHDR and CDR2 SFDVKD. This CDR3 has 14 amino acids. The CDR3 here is CATSRGSSYNEQFF. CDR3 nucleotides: TGTGCCACTTCCAGGGGGAGCTCCTACAATGAGCAGTTCTTC.

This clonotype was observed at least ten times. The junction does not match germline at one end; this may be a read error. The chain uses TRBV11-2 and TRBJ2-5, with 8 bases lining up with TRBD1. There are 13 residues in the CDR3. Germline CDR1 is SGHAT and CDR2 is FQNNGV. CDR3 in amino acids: CTSSRTGKETQYF. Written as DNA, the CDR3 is TGTACCAGCAGCCGGACAGGGAAAGAGACCCAGTACTTC.

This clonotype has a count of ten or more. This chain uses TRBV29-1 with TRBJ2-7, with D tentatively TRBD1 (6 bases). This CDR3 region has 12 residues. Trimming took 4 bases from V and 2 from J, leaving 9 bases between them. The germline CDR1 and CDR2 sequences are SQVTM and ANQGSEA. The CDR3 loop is CSVARGTYEQYF. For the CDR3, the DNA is TGCAGCGTTGCCAGGGGCACCTACGAGCAGTACTTC.

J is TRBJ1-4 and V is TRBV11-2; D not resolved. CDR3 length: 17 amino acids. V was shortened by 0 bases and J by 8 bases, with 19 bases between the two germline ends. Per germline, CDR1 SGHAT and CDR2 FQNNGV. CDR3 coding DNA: TGTGCCAGCAGCTTAGAAGATCTTTTCGACATCAGGGAAAAACTGTTTTTT. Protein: CASSLEDLFDIREKLFF.

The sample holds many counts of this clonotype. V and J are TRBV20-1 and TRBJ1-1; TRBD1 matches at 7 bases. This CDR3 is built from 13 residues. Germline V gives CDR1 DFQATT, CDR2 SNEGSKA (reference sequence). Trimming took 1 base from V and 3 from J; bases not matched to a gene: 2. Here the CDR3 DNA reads TGCAGTGCTAGAGGACAGGGCGACACTGAAGCTTTCTTT. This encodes CSARGQGDTEAFF.

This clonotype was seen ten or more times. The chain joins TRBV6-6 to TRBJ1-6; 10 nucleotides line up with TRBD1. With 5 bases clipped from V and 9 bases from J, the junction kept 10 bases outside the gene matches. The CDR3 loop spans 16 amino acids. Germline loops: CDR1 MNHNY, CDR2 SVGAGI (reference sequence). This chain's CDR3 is CASSPDRTGGGSPLHF. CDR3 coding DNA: TGTGCCAGCAGTCCAGACAGGACAGGGGGTGGTTCACCCCTCCACTTT.

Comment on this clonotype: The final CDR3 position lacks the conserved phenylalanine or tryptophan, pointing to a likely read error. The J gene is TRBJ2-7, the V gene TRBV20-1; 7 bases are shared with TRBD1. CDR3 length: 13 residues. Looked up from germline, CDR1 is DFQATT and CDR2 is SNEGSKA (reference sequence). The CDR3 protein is CSALDRSTYEQYS. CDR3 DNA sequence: TGTAGTGCTTTGGACAGGAGCACCTACGAGCAGTACTCC.

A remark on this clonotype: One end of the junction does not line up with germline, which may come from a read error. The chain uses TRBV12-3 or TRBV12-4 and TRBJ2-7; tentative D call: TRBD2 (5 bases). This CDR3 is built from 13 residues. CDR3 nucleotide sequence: TGTGTCAGCAGTTTCTACGTCGGTGGGGAGCAATACTTC. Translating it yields CVSSFYVGGEQYF.

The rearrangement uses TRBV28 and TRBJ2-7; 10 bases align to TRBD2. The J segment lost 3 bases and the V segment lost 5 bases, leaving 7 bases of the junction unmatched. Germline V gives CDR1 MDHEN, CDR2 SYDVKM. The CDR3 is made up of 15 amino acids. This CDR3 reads CASSPLAGEGYEQYF. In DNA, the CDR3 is TGTGCCAGCAGTCCCCTAGCGGGAGAGGGCTACGAGCAGTACTTC.

Here the CDR3 reads CASSLGDSLTGYKETQYF. CDR3 DNA sequence: TGTGCCAGCAGCTTAGGGGACAGCCTAACAGGGTACAAAGAGACCCAGTACTTC. This rearrangement joins TRBV11-3 to TRBJ2-5, with 7 bases matching TRBD1. V lost 1 base to trimming and J lost 3 bases; unmatched junction nucleotides: 14. Germline CDR1 SGHNT, CDR2 YENEEA. The CDR3 loop spans 18 amino acids.

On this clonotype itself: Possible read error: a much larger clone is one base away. CDR3 sequence: CSARREETSYEQYF. As DNA, the CDR3 is TGCAGTGCTAGAAGAGAGGAGACTTCCTACGAGCAGTACTTC. J is TRBJ2-7 and V is TRBV20-1; D is uncertain. V was trimmed by 2 bases and J by 1 base, leaving 12 bases between them. The CDR3 totals 14 residues. Germline values: CDR1 DFQATT, CDR2 SNEGSKA (reference sequence).

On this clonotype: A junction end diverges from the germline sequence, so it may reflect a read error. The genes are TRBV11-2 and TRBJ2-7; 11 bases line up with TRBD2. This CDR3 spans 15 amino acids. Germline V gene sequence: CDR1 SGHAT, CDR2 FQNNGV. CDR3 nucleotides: TGTGCAAGCACCTCGGGACTAGCGGCTTTCTACGAGCAGTACTTC. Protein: CASTSGLAAFYEQYF.